A selection of T cell receptor beta chains follows, all from one sample in a study of blood T cell repertoires in COVID-19. Profiling relied on immunoSEQ multiplex PCR, and the TCRdb table lists in-frame clones only, not all of them. The sample contains 200,000 to 250,000 clones, under 90% of which appear only once. Material: PBMCs or T cells enriched from blood (not recorded which). All receptors come from a woman aged 60-75 years who had recovered from COVID-19. The CDR3 runs from the conserved cysteine through the conserved F or W. Fields, in order: D gene, V gene, clone size, J gene, CDR3 DNA, CDR3 protein. A D gene is named only where the DNA matches it firmly. The listing skips clone size in some rows; elsewhere it reads once, few, many or a size class.

TRBD1	TRBV5-1	-	TRBJ1-2	TGCGCCAGCAGCCCGGGACAGGGCTATGGCTACACCTTC	CASSPGQGYGYTF
TRBD1	TRBV6-1	-	TRBJ2-7	TGTGCCAGCAGTGAAGCAAGACAGGGGAGCTCCTACGAGCAGTACTTC	CASSEARQGSSYEQYF
-	TRBV5-1	-	TRBJ2-7	TGCGCCAGCAGCCTCGGGACACCATCAAGCTCCTACGAGCAGTACTTC	CASSLGTPSSSYEQYF
-	TRBV6-5	-	TRBJ2-6	TGTGCCAGCAGCCAGACGGGCTCTGGGGCCAACGTCCTGACTTTC	CASSQTGSGANVLTF
-	TRBV2	-	TRBJ1-5	TGTGCCAGCAGGAGTGGGGGCGGTAATCAGCCCCAGCATTTT	CASRSGGGNQPQHF
-	TRBV5-1	-	TRBJ1-1	TGCGCCAGCAGCTTGGTCTTTACGGGGAAGGCTGAAGCTTTCTTT	CASSLVFTGKAEAFF
-	TRBV6-4	-	TRBJ2-1	TGTGCCAGCAGTGAAAACTTCTACAATGAGCAGTTCTTC	CASSENFYNEQFF
-	TRBV5-1	-	TRBJ1-1	TGCGCCAGCAGCTGGGCGGGGGCGGGGGCTTTCTTT	CASSWAGAGAFF
-	TRBV7-2	-	TRBJ2-7	TGTGCCAGCAGCTACCCCACTAGTAACGAGCAGTACTTC	CASSYPTSNEQYF
TRBD1	TRBV19	-	TRBJ2-7	TGTGCCAGTAGTGACGGACAGGGTCCCTACGAGCAGTACTTC	CASSDGQGPYEQYF
TRBD2	TRBV3-1/TRBV3-2	-	TRBJ2-1	TGTGCCAGCAGCCAAAAGGGAACGGGGAGGGGAAATGAGCAGTTCTTC	CASSQKGTGRGNEQFF
-	TRBV4-1	-	TRBJ2-7	TGCGCCAGCAGCCAATTAGGACAGCTCTACGAGCAGTACTTC	CASSQLGQLYEQYF
TRBD2	TRBV3-1/TRBV3-2	-	TRBJ2-5	TGTGCCAGCAGCCAAGATAGGGGGAAAGCGGGAGGGATCTTTCCCGGCCAAGAGACCCAGTACTTC	CASSQDRGKAGGIFPGQETQYF
-	TRBV5-5	few	TRBJ1-1	TGTGCCAGCAGCTTGGCTCCAGCGAGCTCAATAAACACTGAAGCTTTCTTT	CASSLAPASSINTEAFF
-	TRBV21-1	once	TRBJ2-7	TGTGCCAGCAGCAAAAGGGAGGTCGGGGGGCTCTCTCTCCATTTACCTTACGAGCAGTACTTC	CASSKREVGGLSLHLPYEQYF
-	TRBV11-2	medium-sized	TRBJ2-7	TGTGCCAGCAGCTCACAGGGTCCAGGGGAGCAGTACTTC	CASSSQGPGEQYF
-	TRBV11-3	-	TRBJ2-5	TGTGCCAGCAGCTTAGAAGGCCGAGGCCAAGAGACCCAGTACTTC	CASSLEGRGQETQYF
-	TRBV6-1	-	TRBJ2-5	TGTGCCAGCAGTGAAGAGGGGGAAGGAGAGACCCAGTACTTC	CASSEEGEGETQYF
TRBD2	TRBV2	-	TRBJ2-2	TGTGCCAGCGAAAGGGTGACTAGCGGGAGGATCGACACCGGGGAGCTGTTTTTT	CASERVTSGRIDTGELFF
TRBD1	TRBV5-8	-	TRBJ1-5	TGTGCCAGCAGCTTGGGGACAGGGGGGCGAAGTCAGCCCCAGCATTTT	CASSLGTGGRSQPQHF
-	TRBV27	-	TRBJ2-2	TGTGCCAGCAGTTATGGCAGTCCGAACACCGGGGAGCTGTTTTTT	CASSYGSPNTGELFF
-	TRBV14	-	TRBJ2-2	TGTGCCAGCAGCCAAATGTTTGGAGGACCGACCGGGGAGCTGTTTTTT	CASSQMFGGPTGELFF
TRBD2	TRBV7-3	-	TRBJ2-3	TGTGCCAGCAGCTTAGGTACGTGGAAGACTAGCGGGCGTAGCACAGATACGCAGTATTTT	CASSLGTWKTSGRSTDTQYF
-	TRBV5-4	-	TRBJ2-2	TGTGCCAGCAGCTTGGGTGGGAGTCTTGGCGGGGAGCTGTTTTTT	CASSLGGSLGGELFF
-	TRBV12-3/TRBV12-4	-	TRBJ2-2	TGTGCCAGCAGTTTACAGAACACCGGGGAGCTGTTTTTT	CASSLQNTGELFF
-	TRBV4-3	-	TRBJ1-2	TGCGCCAGCAGCCAACAGGCAGCGGTAACGTATGGCTACACCTTC	CASSQQAAVTYGYTF
-	TRBV24-1	-	TRBJ2-5	TGTGCCACCAGTGATTCTATCGGGACCCAGTACTTC	CATSDSIGTQYF
TRBD1	TRBV5-4	-	TRBJ1-2	TGTGCCAGCAGCACTGGACAGGGGGCCTACAACTATGGCTACACCTTC	CASSTGQGAYNYGYTF
-	TRBV6-2/TRBV6-3	many	TRBJ2-1	TGTGCCAGCAGCCATTACGGGACTTATTCCTACAATGAGCAGTTCTTC	CASSHYGTYSYNEQFF
TRBD1	TRBV7-2	-	TRBJ1-1	TGTGCCAGCAGCGGACAGACAGGGGAAGCTAGTGAAGCTTTCTTT	CASSGQTGEASEAFF
-	TRBV2	-	TRBJ2-1	TGTGCCAGCCCGAGGGCGGGAGACAGGTACAATGAGCAGTTCTTC	CASPRAGDRYNEQFF
TRBD2	TRBV7-2	once	TRBJ2-5	TGTGCCAGCAGCCCATACCACGCGGGAGAAGGGACCCAGTACTTC	CASSPYHAGEGTQYF
-	TRBV2	-	TRBJ2-1	TGTGCCAGCAGTGGCGGGACGTTCCACAATGAGCAGTTCTTC	CASSGGTFHNEQFF
-	TRBV2	-	TRBJ1-5	TGTGCCAGCAGTGAGGAAGGGCAGGGGAATCAGCCCCAGCATTTT	CASSEEGQGNQPQHF
TRBD1	TRBV19	few	TRBJ1-2	TGTGCCAGTAGTCCGGGACAGGGTGGCTACACCTTC	CASSPGQGGYTF
-	TRBV9	-	TRBJ1-2	TGTGCCAGCAGCGAGGACGCGGGGGCTTATATTGGCTACACCTTC	CASSEDAGAYIGYTF
-	TRBV2	once	TRBJ2-5	TGTGCCAGCAGTCCCCAAAGGGCGGGGATCCAAGAGACCCAGTACTTC	CASSPQRAGIQETQYF
TRBD1	TRBV6-2/TRBV6-3	once	TRBJ1-5	TGTGCCAGCAGTTTTATGGGACAGGGGGATTTCGTAAGCAATCAGCCCCAGCATTTT	CASSFMGQGDFVSNQPQHF
TRBD1	TRBV28	once	TRBJ1-5	TGTGCCAGCAGTTATCCTCAGGGGGAAGGTCAGCCCCAGCATTTT	CASSYPQGEGQPQHF
-	TRBV6-2/TRBV6-3	-	TRBJ1-6	TGTGCCAGCAGTTACACCAGGGGCTGGAATTCACCCCTCCACTTT	CASSYTRGWNSPLHF
-	TRBV11-3	-	TRBJ2-3	TGTGCCAGCAGCCGAGGAGGGAAGACAGATACGCAGTATTTT	CASSRGGKTDTQYF
TRBD1	TRBV30	-	TRBJ1-6	TGTGCCTGGAGTGAAGGGGGCAATTCACCCCTCCACTTT	CAWSEGGNSPLHF
-	TRBV5-1	-	TRBJ1-2	TGCGCCAGCAGCTCGTCAGACAGAGACTATGGCTACACCTTC	CASSSSDRDYGYTF
-	TRBV10-3	-	TRBJ1-1	TGTGCCATCAGTGATTTCGGGCGGCGGGGCACTGAAGCTTTCTTT	CAISDFGRRGTEAFF
TRBD2	TRBV29-1	-	TRBJ2-7	TGCAGCGTTGCCGGGACGGGGGGGGGCGAGCAGTACTTC	CSVAGTGGGEQYF
TRBD1	TRBV15	-	TRBJ2-2	TGTGCCACCAGCAACCGGGACAGGGGGCCCGGGGAGCTGTTTTTT	CATSNRDRGPGELFF
-	TRBV5-6	-	TRBJ2-3	TGTGCCAGCAGCTTGGAGAGGGGGGGGCCCCCACTTAGCACAGATACGCAGTATTTT	CASSLERGGPPLSTDTQYF
TRBD2	TRBV7-2	many	TRBJ2-7	TGTGCCAGCAGCTCAGGACTAGCGGGAGTCTACGAGCAGTACTTC	CASSSGLAGVYEQYF
-	TRBV6-1	-	TRBJ1-2	TGTGCCAGCAGTGAAAAACCGGGGTTCAGCTATGGCTACACCTTC	CASSEKPGFSYGYTF